The clone carrying this T cell receptor beta chain is classed as medium-sized by frequency. The CDR3 end is not reached by the read, which stops 3 residues before it; the germline J gene fills it in. Germline lookup yields CDR1 SEHNR and CDR2 FQNEAQ (reference sequence). The ends lost 8 bases at V and 7 bases at J; junction bases unmatched: 12. CDR3 size: 14 residues. This entry comes from a study of T cells in women clearing cervical HPV infection. Sequencing was performed with immunoSEQ multiplex PCR; in TCRdb, only in-frame clones are kept and a portion is missing. This sample's clone table lists some 40,000 clones.

This TCR came from a woman between 18 and 70 years old with a cervical HPV16 infection that either progressed to CIN3+ or cleared (not recorded which). The chain has TRBV7-9 and TRBJ2-3; 7 nucleotides align to TRBD2. Sequenced material: blood buffy coat. CDR3 bases read: TGTGCCAGCTTCATTTGGCCTAGCGGTCATACG. It encodes CASFIWPSGHT. The CDR3 reads in full as CASFIWPSGHTQYF.